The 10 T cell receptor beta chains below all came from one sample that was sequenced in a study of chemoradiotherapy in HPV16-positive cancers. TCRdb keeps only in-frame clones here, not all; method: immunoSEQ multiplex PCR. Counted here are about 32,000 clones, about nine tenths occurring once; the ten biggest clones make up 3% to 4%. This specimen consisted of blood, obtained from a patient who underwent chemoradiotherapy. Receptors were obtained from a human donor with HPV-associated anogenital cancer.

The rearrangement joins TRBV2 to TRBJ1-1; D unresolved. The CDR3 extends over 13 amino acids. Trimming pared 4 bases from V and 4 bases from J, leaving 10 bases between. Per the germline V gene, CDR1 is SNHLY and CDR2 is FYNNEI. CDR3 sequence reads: CASSGGRGTEAFF. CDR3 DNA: TGTGCCAGCAGTGGAGGCCGGGGCACTGAAGCTTTCTTT.

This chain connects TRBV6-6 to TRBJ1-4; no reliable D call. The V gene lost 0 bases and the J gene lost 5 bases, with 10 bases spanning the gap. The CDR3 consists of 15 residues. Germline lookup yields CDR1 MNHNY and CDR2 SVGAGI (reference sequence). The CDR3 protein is CASSYSGQMNEKLFF. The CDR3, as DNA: TGTGCCAGCAGTTACTCGGGCCAGATGAATGAAAAACTGTTTTTT.

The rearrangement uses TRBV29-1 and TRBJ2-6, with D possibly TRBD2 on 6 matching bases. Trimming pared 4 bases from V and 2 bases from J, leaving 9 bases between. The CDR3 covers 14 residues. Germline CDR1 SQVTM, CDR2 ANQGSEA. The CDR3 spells CSVGGDPGANVLTF. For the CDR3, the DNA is TGCAGCGTTGGCGGGGATCCTGGGGCCAACGTCCTGACTTTC.

CDR3 bases: TGTGCCAGCAGTGACAGGCTAGCGGGAGGGCAAACCGAGGGTTACGAGCAGTACTTC. Translating it yields CASSDRLAGGQTEGYEQYF. The rearrangement uses TRBV6-4 and TRBJ2-7; TRBD2 aligns across 12 bases. The J segment lost 4 bases and the V segment lost 2 bases, leaving 15 bases of the junction unmatched. CDR3 length equals 19 residues. Germline V gene lookup returns CDR1 MRHNA and CDR2 SNTAGT.

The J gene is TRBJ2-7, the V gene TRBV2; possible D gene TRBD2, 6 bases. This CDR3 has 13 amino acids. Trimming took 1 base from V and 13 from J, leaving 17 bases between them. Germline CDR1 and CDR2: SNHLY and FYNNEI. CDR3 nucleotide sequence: TGTGCCAGCAGTGAAGTGGAGGGGCCGAAGGCCTACTTC. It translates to CASSEVEGPKAYF.

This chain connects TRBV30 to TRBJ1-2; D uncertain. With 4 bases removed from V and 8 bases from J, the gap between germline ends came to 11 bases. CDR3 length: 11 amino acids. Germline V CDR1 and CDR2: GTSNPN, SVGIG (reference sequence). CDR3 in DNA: TGTGCCTGGACTCAAAGGGAAGGCTACACCTTC. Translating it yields CAWTQREGYTF. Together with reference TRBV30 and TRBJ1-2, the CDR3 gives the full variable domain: SQTIHQWPATLVQPVGSPLSLECTVEGTSNPNLYWYRQAAGRGLQLLFYSVGIGQISSEVPQNLSASRPQDRQFILSSKKLLLSDSGFYLCAWTQREGYTFGSGTRLTVV.

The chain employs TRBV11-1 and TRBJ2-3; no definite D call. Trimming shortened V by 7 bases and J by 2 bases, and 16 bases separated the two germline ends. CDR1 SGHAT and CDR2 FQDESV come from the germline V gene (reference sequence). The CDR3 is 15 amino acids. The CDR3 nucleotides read TGTGCCAGCACCAACTCGGGTCGCTACACAGATACGCAGTATTTT. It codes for CASTNSGRYTDTQYF. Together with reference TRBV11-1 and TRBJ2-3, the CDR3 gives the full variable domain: EAEVAQSPRYKITEKSQAVAFWCDPISGHATLYWYRQILGQGPELLVQFQDESVVDDSQLPKDRFSAERLKGVDSTLKIQPAELGDSAMYLCASTNSGRYTDTQYFGPGTRLTVL.

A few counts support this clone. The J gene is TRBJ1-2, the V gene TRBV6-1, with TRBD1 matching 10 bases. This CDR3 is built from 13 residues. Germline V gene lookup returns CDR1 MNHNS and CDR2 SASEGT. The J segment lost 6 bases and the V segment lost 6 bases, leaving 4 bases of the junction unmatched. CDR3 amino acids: CASRVGTGDGYTF. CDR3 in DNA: TGTGCCAGCAGAGTCGGGACAGGGGATGGCTACACCTTC.

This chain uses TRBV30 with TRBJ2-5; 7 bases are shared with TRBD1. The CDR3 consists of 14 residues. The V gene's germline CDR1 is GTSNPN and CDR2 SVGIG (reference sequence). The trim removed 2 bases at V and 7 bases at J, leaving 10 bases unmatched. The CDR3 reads CAWSPRDRQGTQYF. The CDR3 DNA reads TGTGCCTGGAGTCCCCGGGACAGACAGGGGACCCAGTACTTC.

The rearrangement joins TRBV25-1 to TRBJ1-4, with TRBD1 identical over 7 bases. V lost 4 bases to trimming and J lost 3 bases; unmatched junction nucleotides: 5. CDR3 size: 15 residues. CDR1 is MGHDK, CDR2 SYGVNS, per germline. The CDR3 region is CASSGRQGANEKLFF. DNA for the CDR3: TGTGCCAGCAGTGGGCGACAGGGTGCTAATGAAAAACTGTTTTTT. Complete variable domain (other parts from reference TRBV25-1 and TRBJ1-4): EADIYQTPRYLVIGTGKKITLECSQTMGHDKMYWYQQDPGMELHLIHYSYGVNSTEKGDLSSESTVSRIRTEHFPLTLESARPSHTSQYLCASSGRQGANEKLFFGSGTQLSVL.